This T cell receptor (beta chain) was retrieved from a study of blood T cell repertoires in COVID-19. Seattle patients were enrolled while actively infected and followed longitudinally. Assay used: immunoSEQ multiplex PCR; TCRdb lists only in-frame clones, some missing. The data show 190,000 or so clones, with about 82% seen just once and 0.95% held by the top ten. The ends were cut back, 2 bases at V and 7 bases at J, with 11 bases in the middle. The CDR3 has 13 residues. This rearrangement joins TRBV12-3 or TRBV12-4 to TRBJ1-2; D might be TRBD1 (5 bases). Material for sequencing was peripheral blood. The sequence came from a man aged 60 to 69 with COVID-19, enrolled during active disease. The CDR3 coding sequence is TGTGCCAGCAGTTTAATGGCAGGGTTTGGCTACACCTTC. Its protein product is CASSLMAGFGYTF.